Sequencing of this T cell receptor beta chain was carried out in a study of T cells after yellow fever vaccination (dated by TCRdb to the late 2010s). About the study as a whole: The SMART-Seq v4 Ultra Low Input RNA kit was used to prepare libraries from fractions with low cell numbers. Bulk TCR alpha and beta repertoires were sequenced longitudinally to track T-cell clones before and after primary and booster YFV17D yellow fever vaccination. The cohort comprised two healthy male donors, one aged 18 to 30 and one aged 30 to 40 years. Blood samples were taken at several timepoints before and after primary and secondary immunization, and bulk PBMC replicates and cell subsets were isolated.

Compared with germline, V lacks 7 bases and J lacks 1 base; bases without a gene match: 11. From the germline V gene, CDR1 is MDHEN and CDR2 is SYDVKM. From the cysteine through the phenylalanine, the CDR3 covers 16 amino acids. Only CDR3 DNA is held: 48 bases, read in frame from base 1. Sequenced on an Illumina NovaSeq 6000. TCR cDNA was synthesized by 5'RACE template switching, through which a universal primer site and unique molecular identifiers were introduced. Priming of cDNA synthesis was performed from both the TCR alpha and TCR beta constant segments. Two PCR steps were used to amplify libraries, with sample barcodes and sequencing adapters being added in the second step. Sequencing of libraries was performed on Illumina HiSeq 2500 (2x100 bp) or NovaSeq (2x150 bp). Concerning the study's data processing: MIGEC was used to demultiplex reads and collapse the reads into UMI consensus sequences, and MiXCR was used for V(D)J alignment. Vaccine-responding clonotypes were identified with edgeR using replicate PBMC samples, with FDR below 0.01 and a log2 fold change above 5 up to day 15 being required. Bulk clonotypes were assigned CD4 or CD8 identity according to which sequenced CD4 or CD8 repertoire held them at higher abundance. TCRdb ran its own pipeline on the public reads, namely fastp trimming at Q25 and MiXCR clone calling, and kept in-frame beta chains. One record per CDR3 amino acid sequence lists the most common genes and DNA. For this entry, the V and J calls and clone size follow TCRdb and not the study's own pipeline. Recorded for this sample are about 320,000 distinct CDR3 sequences; about 11% of them occurred a single time. The top ten hold approximately 3% of the sample.

Beyond this particular receptor, the publication reports: A small share of clonotypes occurred in both CD4 and CD8 compartments, likely arising from convergent recombination. Because the study included only two donors, the extent to which the findings can be generalized is limited. Because abundant contaminating clonotypes from the bulk population could be contained in FACS-sorted repertoires, computational filtering was required. After the booster, most clones that had expanded after primary vaccination were detected again (nearly 97% of CD4 and around nine tenths of CD8), suggesting broad maintenance of memory. The secondary T-cell response was weaker than the primary response but faster, peaking on day 5 instead of day 15.

Sample treatment or condition, as interpreted from the label and publication: live attenuated yellow fever vaccine strain. A standard Ficoll-Paque protocol was used to isolate PBMCs from peripheral blood. CD4 and CD8 T-cell fractions were isolated with Dynabeads CD4 and CD8 positive selection kits. TriZol was used to extract RNA from bulk PBMCs, from CD4 and CD8 fractions, and from dextramer-positive and dextramer-negative fractions. This clonotype came up many times. Its antigen specificity is not known. Qualities for individual bases were not recorded, and no much larger clone is one base off. The source is a man in his late teens or twenties who received the YFV17D yellow fever vaccine. The chain employs TRBV28 and TRBJ2-5; TRBD2 aligns with 8 central bases. The sample was CD4+ T cells sorted from PBMCs, taken 45 days after the yellow fever booster vaccination. The encoded CDR3 is CASTPLGSGAQETQYF. The sequenced DNA: TGTGCCAGCACCCCGTTGGGTAGCGGGGCCCAAGAGACCCAGTACTTC.